The rows below give T cell receptor beta chains drawn from one sample of a study of PD-1 blockade in classical Hodgkin lymphoma. Produced via immunoSEQ multiplex PCR; TCRdb's table is partial and in-frame only. Counted here are about 20,000 clones, around 65% occurring once; the ten biggest clones make up 7.8%. The input for sequencing was peripheral blood mononuclear cells (PBMCs), taken before the fourth cycle of nivolumab. Receptors were obtained from a human donor with classical Hodgkin lymphoma. Each CDR3 is given with its conserved first and last residue. A D gene is named only where the DNA matches it firmly. Size is omitted from some rows. Given values are once, few, many or a class for expanded clones.

TRBJ2-1	medium-sized	TRBV9	.	CASSAYINLDNEQFF	TGTGCCAGCAGCGCCTACATAAACCTTGACAATGAGCAGTTCTTC
TRBJ1-2	once	TRBV6-6	TRBD1	CASSYSTGGSGYTF	TGTGCCAGCAGTTACTCGACAGGGGGATCAGGCTACACCTTC
TRBJ1-5	once	TRBV6-6	TRBD1	CASSTDRGPNQPQHF	TGTGCCAGCAGTACTGACAGGGGGCCCAATCAGCCCCAGCATTTT
TRBJ1-3	.	TRBV6-5	.	CASSYSFEASGNTIYF	TGTGCCAGCAGTTACTCTTTTGAGGCCTCTGGTAACACCATATATTTT
TRBJ1-1	few	TRBV5-1	TRBD1	CASSLGQGYEAFF	TGCGCCAGCAGCCTTGGACAGGGATATGAAGCTTTCTTT
TRBJ2-7	.	TRBV5-4	.	CASSLVSSYEQYF	TGTGCCAGCAGCTTGGTCAGCTCCTACGAGCAGTACTTC
TRBJ2-1	.	TRBV5-4	.	CASSPGVASNNEQFF	TGTGCCAGCAGCCCCGGGGTCGCCAGTAACAATGAGCAGTTCTTC
TRBJ2-2	.	TRBV28	TRBD2	CASSTGGANTGELFF	TGTGCCAGCAGTACGGGGGGTGCGAACACCGGGGAGCTGTTTTTT
TRBJ2-7	.	TRBV9	.	CASSVEGSSYEQYF	TGTGCCAGCAGCGTAGAAGGGTCCTCCTACGAGCAGTACTTC
TRBJ1-2	.	TRBV25-1	TRBD1	CASSAPGGSYGYTF	TGTGCCAGCAGTGCTCCAGGGGGGTCCTATGGCTACACCTTC
TRBJ1-6	.	TRBV27	.	CASSGRGVGSPLHF	TGTGCCAGCAGCGGAAGGGGCGTCGGTTCACCCCTCCACTTT
TRBJ1-2	few	TRBV6-4	.	CASSDSRDGLGGYTF	TGTGCCAGCAGTGACTCGAGGGACGGCCTGGGTGGCTACACCTTC
TRBJ2-5	once	TRBV29-1	.	CSVDRRGMETQYF	TGCAGCGTTGATCGAAGGGGGATGGAGACCCAGTACTTC
TRBJ2-1	.	TRBV7-9	.	CASSLTQGLFNEQFF	TGTGCCAGCAGCCTGACTCAGGGGCTATTCAATGAGCAGTTCTTC
TRBJ2-3	.	TRBV19	.	CASSGGSPGTDTQYF	TGTGCCAGTAGCGGAGGGAGTCCAGGCACAGATACGCAGTATTTT
TRBJ2-1	.	TRBV9	.	CASSVEPDNEQFF	TGTGCCAGCAGCGTAGAACCGGACAATGAGCAGTTCTTC
TRBJ2-7	.	TRBV4-1	.	CASSNNLRGVGSYEQYF	TGCGCCAGCAGCAACAACCTCAGGGGCGTGGGGTCCTACGAGCAGTACTTC
TRBJ1-1	.	TRBV6-5	.	CASRPRGEGGTEAFF	TGTGCCAGCAGACCTCGGGGGGAGGGTGGCACTGAAGCTTTCTTT
TRBJ2-7	few	TRBV11-2	.	CASSRLVSAEQYF	TGTGCCAGCAGCCGGTTGGTGTCGGCCGAGCAGTACTTC
TRBJ1-6	.	TRBV14	.	CASSWLQGNSPLHF	TGTGCCAGCAGCTGGTTGCAGGGCAATTCACCCCTCCACTTT
TRBJ1-5	.	TRBV28	.	CASSLPLGNSNQPQHF	TGTGCCAGCAGTCTTCCCCTGGGAAATAGCAATCAGCCCCAGCATTTT
TRBJ2-3	few	TRBV27	TRBD1	CASSTLGQGKFTQYF	TGTGCCAGCAGTACCCTAGGACAGGGGAAGTTTACGCAGTATTTT
TRBJ2-3	once	TRBV9	.	CASSPRLESTDTQYF	TGTGCCAGCAGCCCCCGACTAGAAAGCACAGATACGCAGTATTTT
TRBJ1-6	.	TRBV28	.	CASRPLGAGEQPLHF	TGTGCCAGCAGGCCCCTTGGGGCAGGGGAGCAACCCCTCCACTTT
TRBJ2-3	.	TRBV28	.	CASAQGYLSTDTQYF	TGTGCCAGCGCCCAGGGCTACCTAAGCACAGATACGCAGTATTTT
TRBJ1-5	few	TRBV9	TRBD1	CASSPDRGRQPQHF	TGTGCCAGCAGCCCTGACAGGGGAAGGCAGCCCCAGCATTTT
TRBJ2-3	medium-sized	TRBV6-6	.	CASIEGDTQYF	TGTGCCAGCATAGAGGGGGATACGCAGTATTTT
TRBJ2-1	.	TRBV19	.	CASSSVFEQFF	TGTGCCAGTAGTAGCGTCTTCGAGCAGTTCTTC
TRBJ2-5	.	TRBV6-6	TRBD1	CASSRDRQETQYF	TGTGCCAGCAGTCGGGACAGACAAGAGACCCAGTACTTC
TRBJ1-1	.	TRBV6-5	TRBD1	CASHYEGAYNTEAFF	TGTGCCAGCCATTACGAGGGGGCCTATAACACTGAAGCTTTCTTT
TRBJ1-1	few	TRBV15	.	CATSKSRAGTAEAFF	TGTGCCACCAGCAAATCCCGGGCGGGGACCGCTGAAGCTTTCTTT
TRBJ2-6	.	TRBV14	.	CASSQGTFLSGANVLTF	TGTGCCAGCAGCCAAGGGACCTTTTTGTCCGGGGCCAACGTCCTGACTTTC
TRBJ2-3	.	TRBV19	.	CASNWADTQYF	TGTGCCAGTAACTGGGCAGATACGCAGTATTTT
TRBJ2-6	.	TRBV21-1	.	CASSIPGPISSGANVLTF	TGTGCCAGCAGCATTCCGGGACCGATTTCGTCTGGGGCCAACGTCCTGACTTTC
TRBJ2-7	.	TRBV7-8	.	CASSEDEGRSYEQYF	TGTGCCAGCAGCGAGGACGAAGGGCGGTCCTACGAGCAGTACTTC
TRBJ2-1	.	TRBV11-3	TRBD1	CASSVRDREGEQFF	TGTGCCAGCAGCGTCCGGGACAGGGAGGGTGAGCAGTTCTTC
TRBJ1-6	.	TRBV6-1	TRBD1	CATRTGGASPLHF	TGTGCCACCAGGACAGGGGGCGCCTCACCCCTCCACTTT
TRBJ2-3	.	TRBV2	.	CASILPRGLGTDTQYF	TGTGCCAGCATCCTCCCCCGCGGGCTGGGCACAGATACGCAGTATTTT
TRBJ2-3	once	TRBV7-8	TRBD2	CASSSVLAGYTDTQYF	TGTGCCAGCAGCTCGGTACTAGCGGGGTACACAGATACGCAGTATTTT
TRBJ2-7	.	TRBV2	.	CASSDFGSSYEQYF	TGTGCCAGCAGTGACTTCGGTTCGTCCTACGAGCAGTACTTC
TRBJ2-7	.	TRBV27	.	CASSLVDGYEQYF	TGTGCCAGCAGTTTAGTCGACGGCTACGAGCAGTACTTC
TRBJ2-7	.	TRBV5-6	.	CASSLASSGPFYEQYF	TGTGCCAGCAGCTTGGCCTCCTCCGGGCCTTTCTACGAGCAGTACTTC
TRBJ2-7	medium-sized	TRBV27	TRBD2	CASSLSSGRKAQYF	TGTGCCAGCAGTTTATCTAGCGGGAGGAAGGCGCAGTACTTC
TRBJ2-1	few	TRBV2	.	CASSEARQGPYNEQFF	TGTGCCAGCAGTGAAGCACGGCAGGGGCCCTACAATGAGCAGTTCTTC
TRBJ1-3	.	TRBV10-1	TRBD1	CAGPRDRDRGNTIYF	TGCGCCGGGCCCCGGGACAGGGATCGCGGAAACACCATATATTTT
TRBJ1-5	.	TRBV9	.	CASSGEDSPLLSNQPQHF	TGTGCCAGCAGCGGCGAGGACAGTCCGCTTCTAAGCAATCAGCCCCAGCATTTT
TRBJ2-7	.	TRBV4-1	TRBD2	CASSLQTRTSGAGDTYEQYF	TGCGCCAGCAGCCTACAAACCCGGACTAGCGGAGCCGGAGATACCTACGAGCAGTACTTC
TRBJ2-6	.	TRBV9	.	CASSDGADSGANVLTF	TGTGCCAGCAGTGATGGGGCGGACTCTGGGGCCAACGTCCTGACTTTC
TRBJ2-7	.	TRBV6-5	.	CASSYSAEKSYEQYF	TGTGCCAGCAGTTACTCAGCGGAGAAGTCCTACGAGCAGTACTTC
TRBJ2-1	.	TRBV23-1	TRBD1	CASSQSAVGQGNNEQFF	TGCGCCAGCAGTCAATCCGCGGTAGGACAGGGGAACAATGAGCAGTTCTTC
TRBJ1-1	.	TRBV18	.	CASSGQFEAFF	TGTGCCAGCTCAGGACAGTTTGAAGCTTTCTTT
TRBJ2-7	few	TRBV9	TRBD2	CASSVGSGRDNEQYF	TGTGCCAGCAGCGTAGGTAGCGGGAGGGACAACGAGCAGTACTTC
TRBJ1-1	few	TRBV29-1	.	CSVELLEGSRTEAFF	TGCAGCGTTGAATTATTGGAGGGATCGAGGACTGAAGCTTTCTTT
TRBJ2-5	.	TRBV13	TRBD2	CASSLGGRAGETQYF	TGTGCCAGCAGCTTAGGCGGGAGGGCCGGAGAGACCCAGTACTTC
TRBJ1-6	.	TRBV25-1	TRBD1	CASSDRDRGRDSPLHF	TGTGCCAGCAGTGACCGGGACAGGGGGCGTGATTCACCCCTCCACTTT
TRBJ2-7	.	TRBV5-1	TRBD2	CASSFRGRADEQYF	TGCGCCAGCAGCTTTCGCGGGAGGGCCGACGAGCAGTACTTC
TRBJ2-5	.	TRBV14	TRBD1	CASSQGATGGFLETQYF	TGTGCCAGCAGCCAAGGGGCGACAGGGGGCTTCTTGGAGACCCAGTACTTC
TRBJ2-7	.	TRBV7-6	.	CASTPKRAGEQYF	TGTGCCAGCACCCCTAAGCGGGCGGGCGAGCAGTACTTC
TRBJ2-3	few	TRBV12-2	.	CASRPDLLAGATDTQYF	TGTGCAAGTCGCCCGGATTTACTAGCGGGAGCAACAGATACGCAGTATTTT